Listed below are T cell receptor beta chains from one sample, sequenced in a study of T cell repertoires in ileal Crohn's disease. This table comes from immunoSEQ multiplex PCR, and its TCRdb copy is limited to in-frame clones, with some not included. The table lists 55,000 to 65,000 clones, about 89% of them singletons. Sequences were obtained from ileal tissue. These receptors originate from an adult with Crohn's disease. The CDR3 runs from the conserved cysteine through the conserved F or W. A D gene is named only where the DNA matches it firmly. Not every row has a clone size; where given, it reads once, few, many or a size class.

TRBV25-1	TRBJ1-6	NA	few	TGTGCCAGCAGTTTCGACAGAACTGTTTCACCCCTCCACTTT	CASSFDRTVSPLHF
TRBV9	TRBJ2-2	NA	NA	TGTGCCAGCAGTCGTACGGCAGGGCAGGGCACCGGGGAGCTGTTTTTT	CASSRTAGQGTGELFF
TRBV9	TRBJ1-5	NA	NA	TGTGCCAGCAGCATGGCCGGGACAAAAGATCAGCCCCAGCATTTT	CASSMAGTKDQPQHF
TRBV4-2	TRBJ1-4	NA	NA	TGTGCCAGCAATCAAAATGAAAAACTGTTTTTT	CASNQNEKLFF
TRBV9	TRBJ1-1	NA	NA	TGTGCCAGCAGCGTTGAGGAGCCCTTGCCGTTATTCTTT	CASSVEEPLPLFF
TRBV4-3	TRBJ1-1	NA	NA	TGCGCCAGCAGCCAAGAAGGGAGGAACACTGAAGCTTTCTTT	CASSQEGRNTEAFF
TRBV19	TRBJ2-2	TRBD1	once	TGTGCCACCGGGACAGGGGATTGGGAGCTGTTTTTT	CATGTGDWELFF
TRBV5-3	TRBJ2-4	NA	NA	TGTGCCAGAAGCATGAGAAGAACCGGGACTTCAAGTTTC	CARSMRRTGTSSF
TRBV5-4	TRBJ2-6	NA	NA	TGTGCCAGCAGCTTGGCAGGGACTGGGGCCAACGTCCTGACTTTC	CASSLAGTGANVLTF
TRBV18	TRBJ1-2	NA	NA	TGTGCCAGCTCGCCTAGGAGTAAAGGACAGAACTATGGCTACACCTTC	CASSPRSKGQNYGYTF
TRBV27	TRBJ1-3	TRBD1	NA	TGTGCCAGCAGTCGGACAGGTGTCGCTGGAAACACCATATATTTT	CASSRTGVAGNTIYF
TRBV5-1	TRBJ2-7	TRBD1	NA	TGCGCCAGCAGTCCCCAGGGGGACGAGCAGTACTTC	CASSPQGDEQYF
TRBV7-3	TRBJ1-2	TRBD1	once	TGTGCCAGCAGCACACGACAGGGTAACTATGGCTACACCTTC	CASSTRQGNYGYTF
TRBV4-2	TRBJ2-3	TRBD2	NA	TGTGCCAGCAGCCAAGCGGAGCGGGGGGGCAGGGATACGCAGTATTTT	CASSQAERGGRDTQYF
TRBV18	TRBJ2-1	TRBD2	NA	TGTGCCAGCTCACCTCCGAGGACTAGCGGGAGGCAGGGCTCCTACAATGAGCAGTTCTTC	CASSPPRTSGRQGSYNEQFF
TRBV5-3	TRBJ1-5	TRBD1	NA	TGTGCCAGAAGCCAGGGACAGGGGAAGGATCAGCCCCAGCATTTT	CARSQGQGKDQPQHF
TRBV11-2	TRBJ2-2	NA	NA	TGTGCCAGCAGCTTATACACGGGTCGTCGGGAGCTGTTTTTT	CASSLYTGRRELFF
TRBV6-4	TRBJ2-3	TRBD2	NA	TGTGCCAGCAGTGAGACTAGCGGAGATACGCAGTATTTT	CASSETSGDTQYF
TRBV11-3	TRBJ2-7	TRBD2	NA	TGTGCCAGCAGAAGCGGGGCTCGCGAGCAGTACTTC	CASRSGAREQYF
TRBV6-1	TRBJ1-2	TRBD1	NA	TGTGCCACCAGACAGGGGTCTAACTATGGCTACACCTTC	CATRQGSNYGYTF
TRBV6-1	TRBJ2-2	TRBD1	NA	TGTGCCAGCAACGACAGGGTCTACACCGGGGAGCTGTTTTTT	CASNDRVYTGELFF
TRBV5-4	TRBJ1-1	TRBD1	few	TGTCAGATCCGGGACAGACAATTGAACACTGAAGCTTTCTTT	CQIRDRQLNTEAFF
TRBV4-2	TRBJ1-2	TRBD1	NA	TGTGCCAGCAGCCAAGGGTTAGACAGGGGTAAAGGCTACACCTTC	CASSQGLDRGKGYTF
TRBV5-1	TRBJ1-3	TRBD1	NA	TGCGCCAGCAGCGGGACAGGCTCTGGAAACACCATATATTTT	CASSGTGSGNTIYF
TRBV30	TRBJ1-1	TRBD1	few	TGTGCCTGGAGTTTAACCGGGACAGTCGAAGCTTTCTTT	CAWSLTGTVEAFF
TRBV29-1	TRBJ1-1	NA	NA	TGCAGCGTTGAAAGGGCTGCAGGGGAGAACACTGAAGCTTTCTTT	CSVERAAGENTEAFF
TRBV29-1	TRBJ1-2	TRBD1	few	TGCAGCGTTGGGGACCGGGACAGCCCCTATGGCTACACCTTC	CSVGDRDSPYGYTF
TRBV2	TRBJ2-7	NA	NA	TGTGCCAGCAGTGTTCCTACAGGAGGGACCGAGCAGTACTTC	CASSVPTGGTEQYF
TRBV18	TRBJ1-4	NA	NA	TGTGCCAGCTCTAAAGAGCTCGAGGGAGAAAAACTGTTTTTT	CASSKELEGEKLFF
TRBV11-2	TRBJ1-2	NA	NA	TGTGCCAGCAGCGCCTCGGGGGGTACAGGGTATGGCTACACCTTC	CASSASGGTGYGYTF
TRBV11-2	TRBJ2-7	NA	NA	TGTGCCAGCAGCTTAGGAGTTGAGGCAGGGATTGCCTACGAGCAGTACTTC	CASSLGVEAGIAYEQYF
TRBV7-2	TRBJ1-1	NA	few	TGTGCCAGCAGCTTAAATCTCAGGGGAGCTTTCTTT	CASSLNLRGAFF